This TCR beta chain came from a study of T and B cells in COVID-19 patients. The wider study: Most recovered patients had mild to moderate COVID-19 treated as outpatients.

Study-wide findings and caveats: Clonality of TRB repertoires was high in active COVID-19; recovery brought above-healthy diversity and richness.

In its sample, this clonotype was seen once. The antigen remains undetermined. CDR3 length: 14 residues. The trim removed 4 bases at V and 6 bases at J, leaving 9 bases unmatched. Germline assignment: CDR1 SGHAT and CDR2 FQNNGV. Blood genomic DNA input for TRB amplification was 250-500 ng. BIOMED2 TRB-A/B primer pools were used in multiplex TRB PCR. TCRdb called the multiplex PCR reads again in MiXCR, with one record for every CDR3 protein. Of 20,000 or so distinct CDR3 sequences listed, 36% are singletons. This TCR derives from a human donor with active COVID-19. Source material: blood. This chain uses TRBV11-2 with TRBJ2-7; 7 nucleotides line up with TRBD1. DNA for the CDR3: TGTGCCAGCAGCTGGACGACAGGGCTGGGCGAGCAGTACTTC. Amino acid sequence: CASSWTTGLGEQYF.